This TCR beta chain was documented in a study of CD8 T cells in Susac syndrome. Germline CDR1 is MNHEY and CDR2 is SVGEGT. Trimming took 7 bases from V and 6 from J; bases not matched to a gene: 8. The CDR3 has 14 residues. It was with random hexamers that roughly 0.5 to 1 ug RNA was reverse transcribed. TCRdb re-analysed the immunoSEQ multiplex PCR reads in MiXCR, keeping a single row per CDR3 protein. The sample lists about 150,000 distinct CDR3 sequences, approximately 94% occurring once. This sequence joins TRBV6-2 or TRBV6-3 and TRBJ1-5, with 8 nucleotides matching TRBD1. This receptor was identified in a human donor with multiple sclerosis. The specimen was CD8+ T cells from PBMCs. The CDR3 loop reads CASTLRGQVQPQHF. In DNA, the CDR3 is TGTGCCAGCACCCTCAGGGGGCAGGTTCAGCCCCAGCATTTT.